The 12 T cell receptor beta chains below come from one sample, sequenced in a study of cytomegalovirus exposure and HLA in healthy donors. Primers included in the PCR were 60 Vbeta and 13 Jbeta primers. TCRdb keeps only in-frame clones here, not all; method: immunoSEQ multiplex PCR. The table has 200,000 or so clones, roughly 80% seen once; the top ten hold about 0.25%. Material: PBMCs. Receptors originate from a boy aged 10-17 years in good health and CMV-seronegative.

CDR3 residues: CASSQVLPGAGGPKGWELFF. Here the CDR3 DNA reads TGCGCCAGCAGCCAAGTACTACCGGGCGCGGGAGGGCCGAAGGGCTGGGAGCTGTTTTTT. The chain uses TRBV4-1 and TRBJ2-2; TRBD2 aligns across 9 bases. This CDR3 is 20 amino acids long. V shed 1 base and J 9 bases; nucleotides not matched to a gene: 21. CDR1 MGHRA and CDR2 YSYEKL come from the germline V gene.

For this clone: Sequence at one end of the junction differs from germline and may be a read error. This chain links TRBV7-7 with TRBJ2-2; tentatively, D is TRBD2 (6 bases). The CDR3 consists of 15 residues. Germline CDR1 SSHAT, CDR2 FNYEAQ (reference sequence). In DNA, the CDR3 is TGTGCTAGCAGCTTAATGGGGGGTACCACCGGGGAGCTGTTTTTT. Residues: CASSLMGGTTGELFF.

This chain joins TRBV18 and TRBJ2-7; 8 bases match TRBD1. V shed 5 bases, J shed 0 bases, and the junction held 3 bases outside the gene matches. The germline V gene has CDR1 KGHSH and CDR2 LQKENI. This CDR3 region has 14 residues. The CDR3 reads CASSVDRASYEQYF. The CDR3 DNA is TGTGCCAGCTCAGTGGACAGGGCCTCCTACGAGCAGTACTTC.

A word on this clone: A read error may produce the germline difference seen at one junction end. The CDR3 is CSSSLGGNQPQHF. Written as DNA, the CDR3 is TGTTCCAGCAGCCTGGGCGGGAATCAGCCCCAGCATTTT. This chain joins TRBV7-9 and TRBJ1-5, with no clear D. Germline CDR1 reads SEHNR; CDR2 reads FQNEAQ (reference sequence). CDR3 length: 13 residues. Full variable domain (outside the CDR3, taken from reference TRBV7-9 and TRBJ1-5): DTGVSQNPRHKITKRGQNVTFRCDPISEHNRLYWYRQTLGQGPEFLTYFQNEAQLEKSRLLSDRFSAERPKGSFSTLEIQRTEQGDSAMYLCSSSLGGNQPQHFGDGTRLSIL.

This chain joins TRBV6-1 and TRBJ2-5, with a weak D call TRBD2 (6 bases). V lost 1 base to trimming and J lost 4 bases, with 13 bases between them. The germline V gene has CDR1 MNHNS and CDR2 SASEGT. The CDR3 length is 15 residues. The CDR3 coding sequence is TGTGCCAGCAGTGAAGGTGGAGGGAGCTCAGAGACCCAGTACTTC. It translates to CASSEGGGSSETQYF.

This clone was observed a single time. DNA of the CDR3: TGCGCCAGCAGCCAAGGGACAGAGTGGTCGGGCGAGCAGTACTTC. Protein product: CASSQGTEWSGEQYF. The V call is TRBV4-1, the J call TRBJ2-7, with D possibly matching TRBD1 (6 bases). V gave up 1 base and J gave up 6 bases, with 16 bases separating them. Germline V gene sequence: CDR1 MGHRA, CDR2 YSYEKL. The CDR3 extends over 15 amino acids.

The chain has TRBV23-1 and TRBJ1-6, with 7 bases aligning to TRBD1. TRBV23-1 is an open reading frame, and its role is uncertain. This CDR3 region has 14 residues. In DNA form, the CDR3 reads TGCACCGGACAGGTACGCTTCACTAATTCACCCCTCCACTTT. Translating gives CTGQVRFTNSPLHF.

V and J are TRBV7-6 and TRBJ2-1; 11 nucleotides agree with TRBD2. Germline CDR1 SGHVS, CDR2 FNYEAQ. The CDR3 loop spans 14 amino acids. Losses at the gene ends were 3 bases for V and 8 bases for J; bases not matched to a gene: 3. CDR3 sequence: CASSFSGRADEQFF. CDR3 DNA: TGTGCCAGCAGCTTTAGCGGGAGGGCCGATGAGCAGTTCTTC.

The chain links TRBV5-6 to TRBJ1-5; no firm D call. With 4 bases removed from V and 7 bases from J, the gap between germline ends came to 15 bases. The CDR3 consists of 14 residues. Germline CDR1 and CDR2: SGHDT and YYEEEE. DNA for the CDR3: TGTGCCAGCAGCCCGGGTGGGTTACAACAGCCCCAGCATTTT. Amino acids: CASSPGGLQQPQHF.

V and J are TRBV5-8 and TRBJ1-2; 7 nucleotides line up with TRBD1. The V and J ends lost 4 bases and 5 bases, in that order; junction bases with no gene match: 11. Germline values: CDR1 SGHTS, CDR2 YDEGEE. This CDR3 is built from 15 residues. CDR3 coding DNA: TGTGCCAGCAGCCCTTCGACAGGGCGGCGTTATGGCTACACCTTC. Protein sequence: CASSPSTGRRYGYTF.

The chain combines TRBV6-5 with TRBJ1-1, with unresolved D. V lost 5 bases, J lost 11 bases, and 18 bases lay in between. The CDR3 extends over 13 amino acids. Germline CDR1 MNHEY, CDR2 SVGAGI. CDR3 loop: CASSALRKPGAFF. CDR3 DNA sequence: TGTGCCAGCAGTGCTCTGAGGAAACCTGGCGCTTTCTTT.

This clone showed up just a few times. The chain is built from TRBV29-1 and TRBJ2-3; 7 nucleotides line up with TRBD1. The V gene end was trimmed by 7 bases and the J gene end by 10 bases; junction bases not matched to a gene: 8. The CDR3 is made up of 11 amino acids. The germline CDR1 and CDR2 sequences are SQVTM and ANQGSEA. In nucleotides, the CDR3 is TGCAGCGGGGGGTTCCAGGGGGCGCAGTATTTT. It encodes CSGGFQGAQYF.